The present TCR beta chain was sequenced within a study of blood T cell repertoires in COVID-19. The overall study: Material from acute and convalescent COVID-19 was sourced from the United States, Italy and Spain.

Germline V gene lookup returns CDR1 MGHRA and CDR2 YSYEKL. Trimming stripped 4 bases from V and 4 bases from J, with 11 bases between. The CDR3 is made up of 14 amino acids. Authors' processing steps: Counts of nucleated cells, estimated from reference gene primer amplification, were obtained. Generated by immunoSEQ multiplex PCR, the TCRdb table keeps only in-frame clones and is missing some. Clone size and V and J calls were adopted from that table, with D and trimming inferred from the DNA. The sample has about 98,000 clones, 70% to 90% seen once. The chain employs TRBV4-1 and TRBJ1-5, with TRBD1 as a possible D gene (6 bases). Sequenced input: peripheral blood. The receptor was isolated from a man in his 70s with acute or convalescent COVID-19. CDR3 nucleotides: TGCGCCAGCAGCCCTACAGGGCCGAATCAGCCCCAGCATTTT. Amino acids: CASSPTGPNQPQHF.